Below are 13 T cell receptor beta chains sequenced from a single sample in a study of cytomegalovirus exposure and HLA in healthy donors. The PCR contained 60 Vbeta and 13 Jbeta primers. Profiled with immunoSEQ multiplex PCR; TCRdb holds only in-frame clones, not every one. The table lists roughly 100,000 clones, about 76% of them singletons. Sequences were obtained from PBMCs. These receptors all stem from a woman aged 45-65 years in good health and CMV-seropositive.

A few counts support this clone. The V and J genes are TRBV14 and TRBJ2-2; D uncertain. CDR1 and CDR2 (germline): SGHDN, FVKESK. The CDR3 is made up of 13 amino acids. V was shortened by 1 base and J by 4 bases, with 4 bases between the two germline ends. CDR3 bases: TGTGCCAGCAGCCAAGTTCTCACCGGGGAGCTGTTTTTT. It translates to CASSQVLTGELFF.

This rearrangement joins TRBV6-6 to TRBJ2-7, with 7 positions matching TRBD2. The junction had 8 bases not matched to a gene; V was cut back by 7 bases and J by 5 bases. CDR3 length: 13 residues. CDR1 and CDR2 (germline): MNHNY, SVGAGI (reference sequence). The CDR3 is CASNPSGDDEQYF. For the CDR3, the DNA is TGTGCCAGCAATCCCAGCGGGGACGACGAGCAGTACTTC.

The chain employs TRBV19 and TRBJ2-4, with 9 nucleotides matching TRBD1. With V trimmed by 3 bases and J by 12 bases, 15 bases remained unmatched. Germline V gene sequence: CDR1 LNHDA, CDR2 SQIVND (reference sequence). CDR3 size: 16 residues. DNA for the CDR3: TGTGCCAGTAGTATGGGGGGTTCTGGGACAGGGAAGAATCAGTACTTC. Its protein product is CASSMGGSGTGKNQYF.

The chain combines TRBV7-9 with TRBJ2-7; weak D call: TRBD1 (6 bases). The CDR3 sequence is 14 residues long. The germline V gene encodes CDR1 SEHNR and CDR2 FQNEAQ (reference sequence). Trimming pared 2 bases from V and 5 bases from J, leaving 13 bases between. The CDR3 spells CASSLMGALDEQYF. The CDR3 DNA reads TGTGCCAGCAGCTTAATGGGGGCGCTCGACGAGCAGTACTTC.

The chain couples TRBV4-2 to TRBJ2-5; TRBD1 aligns across 11 bases. The CDR3 extends over 17 amino acids. Germline V gives CDR1 LGHNA, CDR2 YNFKEQ. After removal of 0 bases from V and 1 base from J, the junction contained 4 bases not matched to a gene. The CDR3 sequence: CASSQDRGTGGQETQYF. The CDR3, as DNA: TGTGCCAGCAGCCAAGATCGGGGGACAGGGGGCCAAGAGACCCAGTACTTC.

The V call is TRBV28, the J call TRBJ1-4, with D unclear. The V end was cut by 6 bases, the J end by 6 bases, with 8 bases between. The length of the CDR3 is 12 residues. Per the germline V gene, CDR1 is MDHEN and CDR2 is SYDVKM. CDR3 sequence reads: CASSRPDEKLFF. CDR3 in DNA: TGTGCCAGCAGCCGTCCTGATGAAAAACTGTTTTTT. The full variable domain, with the rest looked up from reference TRBV28 and TRBJ1-4, is DVKVTQSSRYLVKRTGEKVFLECVQDMDHENMFWYRQDPGLGLRLIYFSYDVKMKEKGDIPEGYSVSREKKERFSLILESASTNQTSMYLCASSRPDEKLFFGSGTQLSVL.

The CDR3 DNA follows: TGTGCCTGGAGTTCGCTGGACGGGGAGCTTTCCTACGAGCAGTACTTC. Translating it yields CAWSSLDGELSYEQYF. The rearrangement uses TRBV30 and TRBJ2-5; the D gene is possibly TRBD2 (5 bases). The J call may not be correct, given that the DNA end is closer to TRBJ2-7. Germline V gene data show CDR1 as GTSNPN and CDR2 as SVGIG (reference sequence). The CDR3 extends over 16 amino acids.

V usage is TRBV28 and J usage is TRBJ2-7, with D perhaps TRBD1 (5 bases). The CDR3 is 13 amino acids. The ends were cut back, 5 bases at V and 3 bases at J, with 11 bases in the middle. The germline gives CDR1 MDHEN, CDR2 SYDVKM. CDR3 in amino acids: CASSQYDSYEQYF. DNA for the CDR3: TGTGCCAGCAGTCAATACGACAGCTACGAGCAGTACTTC.

The chain employs TRBV5-1 and TRBJ2-7; 8 positions match TRBD2. This CDR3 region has 15 residues. With 4 bases clipped from V and 4 bases from J, the junction kept 10 bases outside the gene matches. From germline, CDR1 is SGHRS and CDR2 YFSETQ. The CDR3 loop reads CASSPGGASGYEQYF. DNA of the CDR3: TGCGCCAGCAGCCCCGGGGGGGCCAGCGGGTACGAGCAGTACTTC.

The chain uses TRBV28 and TRBJ1-6, with D possibly being TRBD1 (5 bases). V was shortened by 3 bases and J by 13 bases, with 13 bases between the two germline ends. Germline-derived CDR1 and CDR2 are MDHEN and SYDVKM. This CDR3 spans 13 amino acids. CDR3 in amino acids: CASSFGSQGPLHF. Written as DNA, the CDR3 is TGTGCCAGCAGTTTTGGGTCGCAGGGTCCCCTCCACTTT.

The chain joins TRBV28 to TRBJ2-1; a weak D match, TRBD2 (5 bases). Trimming shortened V by 7 bases and J by 4 bases, and 14 bases separated the two germline ends. From germline, CDR1 is MDHEN and CDR2 SYDVKM. The CDR3 contains 14 residues. The CDR3 DNA reads as TGTGCCAGCATGGAAAGCGGCATATACAATGAGCAGTTCTTC. Translating gives CASMESGIYNEQFF.

The chain couples TRBV30 to TRBJ1-1, with TRBD1 as a possible D gene (5 bases). This CDR3 is 15 amino acids long. Germline loops: CDR1 GTSNPN, CDR2 SVGIG (reference sequence). V lost 1 base and J lost 0, with 12 bases in between. The CDR3 DNA reads as TGTGCCTGGAGTGGCCTTGGGGGGATGAACACTGAAGCTTTCTTT. It specifies CAWSGLGGMNTEAFF.

This clone appeared once. The V gene is TRBV5-4, the J gene TRBJ2-2; 8 positions match TRBD2. CDR1 is SGHNT and CDR2 is YYREEE in the germline V gene (reference sequence). J gave up 7 bases and V 4 bases, and 12 bases lay outside the gene matches. This CDR3 comprises 16 residues. The CDR3, as DNA: TGTGCCAGCAGCACGATGGCGGGGGGATTGGTCGGGGAGCTGTTTTTT. Its translation is CASSTMAGGLVGELFF.